This T cell receptor (beta chain) was sequenced for a study of control samples from healthy donors and cancer patients. The CDR3 is made up of 15 amino acids. Germline V CDR1 and CDR2: LNHDA, SQIVND (reference sequence). Trimming took off 5 bases at V and 14 bases at J, with 25 bases between the two ends. Sequencing used immunoSEQ multiplex PCR; TCRdb keeps in-frame clones, though not all of them. The sample consists of some 110,000 clones, over 90% of them appearing once. Specimen: blood. The sequence was obtained from a man younger than 45 in good health. The rearrangement joins TRBV19 to TRBJ2-1; D may correspond to TRBD1 or TRBD2 (5 bases each). Here the CDR3 DNA reads TGTGCCAGTAGTTTACCGGGACCCCCTGAAAGGCCTGAGTTCTTC. Its protein is CASSLPGPPERPEFF.